These 20 T cell receptor beta chains came from one sample sequenced in a study of T cell repertoires in cytomegalovirus infection (dated by TCRdb to the late 2010s). Interpreted using the paper, the treatment or condition label stands for: in vitro stimulation with specific CMV peptide epitopes to enrich CMV-specific T cells. No antigen is known for these receptors. These reads were obtained on an Illumina HiSeq 1500. TCRdb reprocessing: public reads trimmed at Q25 with fastp, clones called with MiXCR, in-frame beta chains kept. Identical CDR3 protein sequences are pooled into one entry, listed with their most common genes and DNA. The sample table records approximately 350,000 distinct CDR3 sequences; about a third of these occur just once. Around an eighth of the sample goes to the ten largest clones. The source was cultured PBMCs, collected from culture after CMV antigen stimulation. The source is a human donor in good health (CMV status not recorded). Some clones in this sample may be carry-over from other donors' samples.

Only a few counts were recorded for this clonotype. The chain combines TRBV7-2 with TRBJ1-2; 7 bases line up with TRBD1. The CDR3 has 14 amino acids. V gave up 2 bases and J gave up 6 bases; unmatched junction bases: 6. Germline CDR1 SGHTA, CDR2 FQGNSA. The CDR3 spells CASSLKQGRDGYTF. The DNA of the CDR3 is TGTGCCAGCAGCTTAAAACAGGGGAGGGATGGCTACACCTTC. Drawing the rest from reference TRBV7-2 and TRBJ1-2, the complete variable domain is GAGVSQSPSNKVTEKGKDVELRCDPISGHTALYWYRQSLGQGLEFLIYFQGNSAPDKSGLPSDRFSAERTGGSVSTLTIQRTQQEDSAVYLCASSLKQGRDGYTFGSGTRLTVV.

This clonotype was observed many times. The chain uses TRBV7-2 and TRBJ2-7; 11 bases are a match to TRBD1. This CDR3 region has 14 residues. The V and J ends lost 3 bases and 2 bases, in that order; junction bases with no gene match: 0. The germline V gene encodes CDR1 SGHTA and CDR2 FQGNSA. For the CDR3, the DNA is TGTGCCAGCAGCTTGGGACAGGGGGCCTACGAGCAGTACTTC. The encoded protein is CASSLGQGAYEQYF. The full variable domain, rest sourced from reference TRBV7-2 and TRBJ2-7, is GAGVSQSPSNKVTEKGKDVELRCDPISGHTALYWYRQSLGQGLEFLIYFQGNSAPDKSGLPSDRFSAERTGGSVSTLTIQRTQQEDSAVYLCASSLGQGAYEQYFGPGTRLTVT.

V gene TRBV6-8 combines with J gene TRBJ1-2; D call uncertain. V was pared by 6 bases and J by 2 bases, with 10 bases between. The CDR3 totals 13 residues. Germline-derived CDR1 and CDR2 are MNHGY and SAAAGT. The CDR3 loop is CASSSTRNYGYTF. DNA for the CDR3: TGTGCCAGCAGCTCCACACGGAACTATGGCTACACCTTC.

The chain employs TRBV20-1 and TRBJ2-3; D is undetermined. The germline gives CDR1 DFQATT, CDR2 SNEGSKA (reference sequence). V dropped 5 bases and J dropped 4 bases, with 13 bases sitting between them. The CDR3 spans 13 residues. The CDR3 spells CSALGPRSDTQYF. The CDR3 nucleotides read TGCAGTGCTTTGGGTCCAAGGTCAGATACGCAGTATTTT.

This clonotype has only a few counts. This chain uses TRBV18 with TRBJ2-1, with 12 positions matching TRBD2. Germline CDR1 and CDR2: KGHSH and LQKENI. Losses at the gene ends were 6 bases for V and 6 bases for J; bases not matched to a gene: 9. The CDR3 runs to 16 residues. The CDR3 bases are TGTGCCAGCTCCATGCAGACTAGCGGGAGAGGCAATGAGCAGTTCTTC. Translation: CASSMQTSGRGNEQFF.

This chain connects TRBV6-6 to TRBJ1-2, with a weak D call TRBD1 (6 bases). With 7 bases removed from V and 0 bases from J, the gap between germline ends came to 9 bases. Germline CDR1 is MNHNY and CDR2 is SVGAGI (reference sequence). This CDR3 comprises 13 residues. The DNA for the CDR3 is TGTGCCAGCATGACAGGACCTAACTATGGCTACACCTTC. This sequence encodes CASMTGPNYGYTF.

In this sample, this clonotype turned up a few times. The chain combines TRBV4-1 with TRBJ2-3; 10 bases fit TRBD1. Germline V gives CDR1 MGHRA, CDR2 YSYEKL. V was clipped by 1 base and J by 5 bases; unmatched bases: 6. CDR3 length: 16 residues. The CDR3 loop reads CASSQGGTGEGDTQYF. CDR3 sequence (DNA): TGCGCCAGCAGCCAAGGCGGGACAGGGGAGGGAGATACGCAGTATTTT.

The chain couples TRBV3-1 to TRBJ1-1; 7 bases fit TRBD1. The length of the CDR3 is 14 residues. V dropped 5 bases and J dropped 1; count of bases not matched to a gene: 4. Per germline, CDR1 LGHDT and CDR2 YNNKEL (reference sequence). CDR3 nucleotide sequence: TGTGCCAGCAGCGCCCGGGACAGGAACACTGAAGCTTTCTTT. This encodes CASSARDRNTEAFF.

This clonotype was detected only a few times. The chain couples TRBV24-1 to TRBJ2-7; maybe TRBD1 (5 bases). From germline, CDR1 is KGHDR and CDR2 SFDVKD. The V end was cut by 10 bases, the J end by 2 bases, with 17 bases between. CDR3 length: 14 amino acids. CDR3 sequence: CATTVRQRPYEQYF. The CDR3 coding sequence is TGTGCCACGACCGTTCGACAGAGACCCTACGAGCAGTACTTC.

This clonotype showed up just a few times. The chain uses TRBV4-1 and TRBJ2-3; D assignment may be TRBD1 or TRBD2 (5 bases each). The germline V gene encodes CDR1 MGHRA and CDR2 YSYEKL. V lost 4 bases and J lost 2, with 34 bases in between. CDR3 length: 22 residues. The DNA of the CDR3 is TGCGCCAGCAGCCCCCCGGGACGAGGAACCCACAACACGTTTCCGCACACAGATACGCAGTATTTT. Amino acids: CASSPPGRGTHNTFPHTDTQYF.

J is TRBJ1-5 and V is TRBV4-1; D not resolved. The V gene's germline CDR1 is MGHRA and CDR2 YSYEKL. Trimming left V 5 bases short and J 3 bases short, with 11 bases between. The CDR3 extends over 14 amino acids. CDR3 sequence reads: CASSSIGHNQPQHF. CDR3 sequence (DNA): TGCGCCAGCAGCTCCATAGGCCACAATCAGCCCCAGCATTTT.

This clonotype was seen only a few times. V usage is TRBV6-5 and J usage is TRBJ2-3, with TRBD2 matching over 8 bases. Germline CDR1 MNHEY, CDR2 SVGAGI. With 0 bases clipped from V and 4 bases from J, the junction kept 12 bases outside the gene matches. The CDR3 extends over 18 amino acids. CDR3 sequence reads: CASSYSLGSGSFADTQYF. The CDR3 region has the DNA TGTGCCAGCAGTTACTCCCTTGGCAGCGGGAGCTTTGCAGATACGCAGTATTTT.

The V call is TRBV7-8, the J call TRBJ2-2; 11 bases align to TRBD2. In germline, CDR1 is SGHVS, CDR2 FQNEAQ. Trimming cost V 4 bases and J 6 bases; bases outside gene matches: 4. CDR3 length: 15 amino acids. The CDR3 DNA reads as TGTGCCAGCAGCTCGACTAGCGGGACCGCCGGGGAGCTGTTTTTT. Its protein is CASSSTSGTAGELFF.

The V call is TRBV6-2 or TRBV6-3, the J call TRBJ1-1; TRBD1 matches at 7 bases. The CDR3 totals 15 residues. Germline V gene data show CDR1 as MNHEY and CDR2 as SVGEGT. V dropped 7 bases and J dropped 4; count of bases not matched to a gene: 12. Written as DNA, the CDR3 is TGTGCCAGCAAGATCCAACAGGGGATCGGCACTGAAGCTTTCTTT. It encodes CASKIQQGIGTEAFF.

This rearrangement joins TRBV4-1 to TRBJ2-7; perhaps TRBD2 as D (6 bases). Per the germline V gene, CDR1 is MGHRA and CDR2 is YSYEKL. Between the trimmed V and J ends, which lost 4 bases and 2 bases, there was a span of 15 bases. There are 15 residues in the CDR3. CDR3 coding DNA: TGCGCCAGCAGCCTGACGGACTCGGGGGCCTACGAGCAGTACTTC. The encoded protein is CASSLTDSGAYEQYF.

The gene calls are TRBV10-3 and TRBJ2-6; the D is unclear. The V gene lost 1 base and the J gene lost 0 bases, with 7 bases spanning the gap. This CDR3 contains 16 residues. CDR1 and CDR2 from the germline V gene are ENHRY and SYGVKD. The chain's CDR3 is CAISELQRSGANVLTF. CDR3 in DNA: TGTGCCATCAGTGAGTTACAGCGCTCTGGGGCCAACGTCCTGACTTTC.

The sample holds a few counts of this clonotype. The rearrangement links TRBV28 to TRBJ1-2; TRBD1 aligns across 7 bases. Looked up from germline, CDR1 is MDHEN and CDR2 is SYDVKM. The CDR3 spans 14 residues. V shed 3 bases, J shed 8 bases, and the junction held 9 bases outside the gene matches. CDR3 in DNA: TGTGCCAGCAGTTTGTGGGGACAGTCCCTGGGCTACACCTTC. It specifies CASSLWGQSLGYTF.

The sample holds a few counts of this clonotype. The chain combines TRBV5-5 with TRBJ1-6, with a possible D match to TRBD1 (6 bases). The CDR3 totals 17 residues. Trimming left V 2 bases short and J 9 bases short, with 21 bases between. In germline, CDR1 is SGHKS, CDR2 YYEKEE (reference sequence). CDR3 DNA sequence: TGTGCCAGCAGCTTACTATTAAGGGGGGCCGTCAGTTCACCCCTCCACTTT. Translated: CASSLLLRGAVSSPLHF.

This clonotype was seen at least ten times. The chain couples TRBV7-8 to TRBJ1-2; D ambiguous. V shed 4 bases and J shed 10 bases, with 19 bases lying between them. Germline-derived CDR1 and CDR2 are SGHVS and FQNEAQ. CDR3 length: 14 residues. The CDR3 here is CASSSVPDPHYYTF. DNA of the CDR3: TGTGCCAGCAGCTCGGTCCCAGACCCCCATTACTACACCTTC.

The chain has TRBV4-3 and TRBJ1-4, with D hard to call. The CDR3 extends over 14 amino acids. Germline V gives CDR1 LGHNA, CDR2 YSLEER. V gave up 0 bases and J gave up 6 bases, with 8 bases separating them. CDR3 nucleotide sequence: TGCGCCAGCAGCCAAGATAGCCCAGATGAAAAACTGTTTTTT. This codes for CASSQDSPDEKLFF.